The 2 T cell receptor beta chains listed next were all sequenced from one sample in a study of cytomegalovirus exposure and HLA in healthy donors. Vbeta (60) and Jbeta (13) primers were used in the PCR. The table came from immunoSEQ multiplex PCR; TCRdb's copy has only in-frame clones and leaves some out. The table has about 140,000 clones, around 81% seen once. Sequenced: PBMCs. These receptors were obtained from a man in his forties or fifties in good health and CMV-seronegative.

This clone was recorded a few times. The V and J genes are TRBV30 and TRBJ1-2; D gene unclear. V was pared by 4 bases and J by 0 bases, with 3 bases between. The germline gives CDR1 GTSNPN, CDR2 SVGIG (reference sequence). CDR3 length: 11 residues. The CDR3 sequence is CAWKPNYGYTF. Written as DNA, the CDR3 is TGTGCCTGGAAGCCTAACTATGGCTACACCTTC.

V is TRBV28 and J is TRBJ1-5, with D tentatively TRBD1 (6 bases). Germline CDR1 MDHEN, CDR2 SYDVKM. This CDR3 spans 16 amino acids. Trimming took 8 bases from V and 2 from J, leaving 19 bases between them. CDR3 DNA sequence: TGTGCCAGCCGTTCTAGCGGGGGGCTCGGCAATCAGCCCCAGCATTTT. Translating gives CASRSSGGLGNQPQHF.